The T cell receptor beta chain described here comes from a study of blood T cell repertoires in COVID-19. As for the study in general: Spain, Italy and the United States supplied samples that represented acute and convalescent COVID-19. In each case, the material was cDNA or gDNA derived from T cells, B-cell-depleted T cells, or PBMCs.

Methods used by the authors: Quantification of nucleated cells was approximated via reference gene primer amplification. The protocol was immunoSEQ multiplex PCR, while the TCRdb copy is restricted to in-frame clones and leaves out a portion. V, J and clone size derive from that table, while D and trimming were established from the DNA sequence. The repertoire holds about 94,000 clones, about 86% seen once, with approximately 6.8% in the top ten. V was pared by 1 base and J by 6 bases, with 10 bases between. In germline, CDR1 is SGHRS, CDR2 YFSETQ. The CDR3 has 13 amino acids. The sample was peripheral blood. V usage is TRBV5-1 and J usage is TRBJ1-2; no firm D call. The sequence was obtained from a man aged 55 to 70 with acute or convalescent COVID-19. Here the CDR3 reads CASSLFSGDGYTF. CDR3 nucleotides: TGCGCCAGCAGCTTGTTTTCCGGGGATGGCTACACCTTC.